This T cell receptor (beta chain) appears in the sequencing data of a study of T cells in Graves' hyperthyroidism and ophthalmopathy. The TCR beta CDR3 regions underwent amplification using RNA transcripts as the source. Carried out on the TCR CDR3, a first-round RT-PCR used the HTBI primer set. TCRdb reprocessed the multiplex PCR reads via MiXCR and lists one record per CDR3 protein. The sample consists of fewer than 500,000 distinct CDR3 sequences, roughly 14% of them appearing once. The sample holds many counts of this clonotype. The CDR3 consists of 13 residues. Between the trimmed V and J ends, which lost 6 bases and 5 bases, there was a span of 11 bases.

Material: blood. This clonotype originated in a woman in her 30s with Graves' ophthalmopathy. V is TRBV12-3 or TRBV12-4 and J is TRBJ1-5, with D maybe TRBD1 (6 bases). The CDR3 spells CASRLGGDQPQHF. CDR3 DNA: TGTGCCAGCAGACTAGGGGGGGATCAGCCCCAGCATTTT.